The source of this T cell receptor (beta chain) is a study of T cells in tuberculosis. Study-level results: Shorter CDR3-alpha in active tuberculosis partly drove smaller distances.

About this clone: Its antigen is not identified.

Regarding time point: new active TB diagnosis, blood taken before or within 7 days of starting treatment. Active tuberculosis patients were new diagnoses, HIV-seronegative, South African, and aged 18 years or older. TCRdb keeps only in-frame clones here, not all; method: immunoSEQ multiplex PCR. The repertoire holds about 34,000 clones, with roughly 93% as singletons. This material consisted of PBMCs, taken at tuberculosis diagnosis. The origin of this receptor is an adult with tuberculosis.

CDR3 coding DNA: TGTGCCAGCAGTTACGGGGGGTCAAACTATGGCTACACCTTC. It translates to CASSYGGSNYGYTF. This chain joins TRBV6-5 and TRBJ1-2; D perhaps matches TRBD1 (5 bases). V was pared by 2 bases and J by 2 bases, with 9 bases between. The CDR3 length is 14 residues. Germline loops: CDR1 MNHEY, CDR2 SVGAGI.